A single sample is the source of the 9 T cell receptor beta chains below, sequenced in a study of PD-L1 blockade in urothelial cancer. Data came from immunoSEQ multiplex PCR; TCRdb stores just in-frame clones and leaves some out. The data hold approximately 52,000 clones, with 65% to 90% observed a single time. Stated time point: pretreatment peripheral blood. This specimen was PBMCs, taken around atezolizumab (anti-PD-L1) treatment. These receptors came from a man aged 65 to 79 with urothelial cancer.

The chain links TRBV7-3 to TRBJ2-1, with TRBD2 identical over 10 bases. The CDR3 length is 18 residues. Germline V lookup: CDR1 SGHTA, CDR2 FQGTGA. Trimming took 5 bases from V and 3 from J; bases not matched to a gene: 13. In nucleotides, the CDR3 is TGTGCCAGCAGCCACCTCGGGGCTAGCGGGGGCGGCTACAATGAGCAGTTCTTC. Its translation: CASSHLGASGGGYNEQFF.

This chain uses TRBV29-1 with TRBJ2-2; TRBD2 aligns across 8 bases. The CDR3 extends over 14 amino acids. Germline-derived CDR1 and CDR2 are SQVTM and ANQGSEA. The trim removed 4 bases at V and 3 bases at J, leaving 4 bases unmatched. The CDR3 region has the DNA TGCAGCGTTGCTGCGGGAGGAGACACCGGGGAGCTGTTTTTT. It is translated as CSVAAGGDTGELFF.

The J gene is TRBJ1-1, the V gene TRBV6-6; D remains unclear. Germline CDR1 MNHNY, CDR2 SVGAGI (reference sequence). V lost 8 bases and J 6 bases, leaving 19 bases between the germline ends. This CDR3 is 14 amino acids long. The CDR3 protein is CASQTNLGVPEAFF. The CDR3 nucleotides are TGTGCCAGCCAGACGAACCTCGGGGTACCTGAAGCTTTCTTT.

The chain carries TRBV5-1 and TRBJ2-5, with 9 bases fitting TRBD1. CDR3 length: 14 residues. Germline assignment: CDR1 SGHRS and CDR2 YFSETQ. V dropped 3 bases and J dropped 2; count of bases not matched to a gene: 2. The CDR3 reads CASSSGQGQETQYF. The CDR3 bases are TGCGCCAGCAGCTCGGGACAGGGACAAGAGACCCAGTACTTC.

This clone was counted a single time. The V gene is TRBV30, the J gene TRBJ2-3, with TRBD1 as a possible D gene (6 bases). V was pared by 1 base and J by 14 bases, with 19 bases between. The CDR3 runs to 13 residues. Germline CDR1 and CDR2: GTSNPN and SVGIG (reference sequence). CDR3 sequence (DNA): TGTGCCTGGAGTGCAGGGGAGCACAGATACGCGTATTTT. This codes for CAWSAGEHRYAYF.

V is TRBV9 and J is TRBJ2-1, with TRBD2 identical over 10 bases. The CDR3 loop spans 15 amino acids. J lost 4 bases, V lost 0 bases, and 1 base had no gene match. Germline-derived CDR1 and CDR2 are SGDLS and YYNGEE. CDR3 in amino acids: CASSVASGGYNEQFF. As DNA, the CDR3 is TGTGCCAGCAGCGTAGCTAGCGGGGGTTACAATGAGCAGTTCTTC.

The rearrangement links TRBV18 to TRBJ2-7, with 7 nucleotides matching TRBD1. From germline, CDR1 is KGHSH and CDR2 LQKENI. Trimming removed 4 bases from V and 5 bases from J; junction bases left unmatched: 8. The CDR3 is 14 amino acids. The CDR3 reads CASSQRQGKHEQYF. CDR3 DNA: TGTGCCAGCTCACAAAGACAGGGTAAACACGAGCAGTACTTC.

The V and J genes are TRBV4-1 and TRBJ1-1; 7 bases line up with TRBD1. Per germline, CDR1 MGHRA and CDR2 YSYEKL. The ends lost 2 bases at V and 0 bases at J; junction bases unmatched: 3. The CDR3 consists of 15 residues. For the CDR3, the DNA is TGCGCCAGCAGCCAAACGACAGGGATGAACACTGAAGCTTTCTTT. Its protein product is CASSQTTGMNTEAFF.

The chain couples TRBV5-4 to TRBJ1-4; no clear D. CDR3 size: 14 residues. Per the germline V gene, CDR1 is SGHNT and CDR2 is YYREEE (reference sequence). The V end was cut by 0 bases, the J end by 8 bases, with 11 bases between. CDR3 sequence (DNA): TGTGCCAGCAGCTTGGAGGCTACCGGGGAAAAACTGTTTTTT. Protein product: CASSLEATGEKLFF.